The text below deals with one T cell receptor beta chain. This clonotype was observed at least ten times. The clone's antigen remains unknown. There are no base qualities to consult, and no much larger clone falls within one base. The record originates from a study of Graves' ophthalmopathy and Graves' hyperthyroidism (dated by TCRdb to the late 2010s). Broadly, across the study: Peripheral blood samples were taken at the time of initial diagnosis, before any treatment was given. TCR beta repertoire signatures were used to distinguish Graves' ophthalmopathy from Graves' hyperthyroidism and to predict progression to ophthalmopathy. The independent validation cohort included roughly 19 hyperthyroidism patients plus 17 patients who later progressed from hyperthyroidism to ophthalmopathy. In five to seven hyperthyroidism patients, T-cell repertoires of thyroid tissue and blood were compared. Once sampling was done, hyperthyroidism patients were given methimazole at a starting dose of 30 mg daily, while ophthalmopathy patients were given high-dose intravenous methylprednisolone. To explore V-J signatures that distinguish ophthalmopathy from hyperthyroidism, a discovery set of roughly 98 patients was enrolled, made up of around 44 with ophthalmopathy and roughly 57 with stable hyperthyroidism. In total, around 140 blood samples were TCR-sequenced: 43 ophthalmopathy, around 75 hyperthyroidism and roughly 17 hyperthyroidism-to-ophthalmopathy patients. General findings and caveats noted by the study authors: Most expanded thyroid clonotypes with a frequency above 0.001 also appeared in blood, which suggests that blood repertoires may reflect the immune response in the thyroid. In validation, the model predicted ophthalmopathy progression with 55% to 71% sensitivity and 72.22% specificity; roughly eleven predicted patients were CT-confirmed with GO in a median of 6.5 months. No statistical method was used to predetermine the sample size, and group allocation was not hidden from the investigators. Ophthalmopathy was separated from stable hyperthyroidism by the 13-signature model with roughly 87% sensitivity and less than 82% specificity in cross-validation and with 80%/75% in the test set.

For repertoire sequencing, TCR beta CDR3 regions were amplified from RNA transcripts. A first-round RT-PCR used HTBI primers with the Qiagen OneStep RT-PCR kit, followed by a second-round multiplex PCR, size selection and purification. Libraries were sequenced paired-end with 100 bp reads on an Illumina HiSeq2000. In the source study's methods: Reads were processed with SOAPnuke, discarding reads with adapters, uncalled bases, mean Phred below 15, or no exact constant-primer or identifier match. High-quality paired reads were merged with COPE v1.2.5. Unique nucleotide sequences were defined as clonotypes and aligned to IMGT TRB V, D and J references using MiTCR v1.1. Analysis was restricted to V-J combinations with a frequency above 0.0001, which covered about 99% of repertoires. For each V-J combination, a TCR clonal expansion and chaos score was defined as F50 clonal expansion divided by the chaos observed in the TCRdist matrix. Welch's t-statistics and random forest were used to reduce the features to around 13 V-J combinations, which were then used as input to a naive Bayes classifier. The similarity between thyroid and blood repertoires was quantified using the Morisita-Horn index. TCRdb ran its own pipeline on the public reads, namely fastp trimming at Q25 and MiXCR clone calling, and kept in-frame beta chains. Rows with one shared CDR3 protein collapse into an entry with the most common genes and DNA. TCRdb, not the authors, supplied the V and J calls. The sample contains about 370,000 distinct CDR3 sequences, about 18% of them found a single time. The top ten hold 2.4% of the sample.

CDR1 is given as GTSNPN and CDR2 as SVGIG, both from the germline V gene (reference sequence). The CDR3 holds 13 amino acids from the cysteine to the phenylalanine. CDR3 DNA only is kept here, 39 bases in frame from base 1. The trim is 4 bases for V and 3 bases for J, with a gap of 10 bases between the germline ends. A patient counted as having stable hyperthyroidism if there was no progression to ophthalmopathy within 18 months of follow-up. Patients with hyperthyroidism were aged 18 to 65 years, had been newly diagnosed, and had a disease duration of less than 2 months. Anyone with other autoimmune diseases, uncontrolled infections, pregnancy or lactation was excluded from the study. Clinical symptoms, serum thyroxine, TRAb, thyroid ultrasound and orbital computed tomography were used for diagnosis. Using Ficoll-Paque density gradient centrifugation, PBMCs were isolated from 9.5 to 10 ml of fresh peripheral blood. Total RNA was extracted with Trizol reagent and quality-checked on an Agilent 2100 Bioanalyzer.

The sample consisted of peripheral blood. The TCR comes from an adult woman with stable Graves' hyperthyroidism. This sequence uses TRBV30 and TRBJ1-5, with a tentative D gene TRBD1 over 5 matching bases. The nucleotide sequence reads as follows: TGTGCCTGGACCGACAGTTACAATCAGCCCCAGCATTTT. Its protein reads: CAWTDSYNQPQHF.